A selection of T cell receptor beta chains follows, all from one sample in a study of early T cells in non-severe SARS-CoV-2 infection. MiXCR was run by TCRdb on the 5' RACE reads, yielding one entry per CDR3 protein. The sample comprises 100,000 to 140,000 distinct CDR3 sequences, over 8.5% of which are singletons, and 6.5% to 8% rests with the top ten. Sample: whole blood. The receptors were gathered from an adult who was a healthcare worker with PCR-confirmed SARS-CoV-2 infection or an uninfected control (not recorded which). Each CDR3 is given with its conserved first and last residue. Size is stated for part of the rows, as once, few or many counts, or as a class when the clone is expanded.

>TRBJ2-2|TRBV27|many
CASSQSQGAIITGELFF
>TRBJ2-1|TRBV5-1|many
CASSLAATSMDEQFF
>TRBJ2-2|TRBV5-8|few
CAPRGTGELFF
>TRBJ1-6|TRBV5-1|many
CASSFQGQAGNSPLHF
>TRBJ2-2|TRBV12-3/TRBV12-4|NA
CASSWGGPGELFF
>TRBJ2-1|TRBV9|few
CASSVSDTIFYNEQFF
>TRBJ1-1|TRBV6-6|few
CASSFRQGGKAEAFF
>TRBJ2-7|TRBV28|few
CASSLPPRGEQYF
>TRBJ2-7|TRBV7-7|few
CAPGGTTGGYEQYF
>TRBJ2-2|TRBV27|few
CASSLKSVTGELFF
>TRBJ2-1|TRBV7-6|many
CASSPMNGAGHQFF
>TRBJ1-4|TRBV6-5|many
CASKGGTGGEKLFF
>TRBJ2-5|TRBV7-7|few
CASSLAGSTGETQYF
>TRBJ2-5|TRBV18|NA
CASSPPGQPFEETQYF
>TRBJ2-4|TRBV28|many
CASSPGQGLAKNIQYF
>TRBJ2-7|TRBV28|few
CASSKREGPPSYEQYF
>TRBJ1-5|TRBV7-8|many
CASSPRDAGAQPQHF
>TRBJ2-1|TRBV11-2|many
CASSLSSGRSARSEQFF
>TRBJ2-1|TRBV11-2|NA
CASSPLSGRAYNEQFF
>TRBJ2-3|TRBV6-2/TRBV6-3|NA
CASSYSILAIVDTQYF
>TRBJ2-2|TRBV10-3|NA
CAISPSQGTGELFF
>TRBJ2-7|TRBV20-1|NA
CSASGTGSSYEQYF
>TRBJ2-5|TRBV12-3/TRBV12-4|few
CASSLTGETQYF
>TRBJ2-4|TRBV6-1|few
CASSEALRGRAVDIQYF
>TRBJ2-2|TRBV6-1|few
CACIGLGDTGELFF
>TRBJ1-6|TRBV15|many
CATSRDRDNSPLHF
>TRBJ2-7|TRBV5-1|few
CASSPDGGTFYEQYF
>TRBJ2-1|TRBV20-1|few
CSAPTGGYEQFF